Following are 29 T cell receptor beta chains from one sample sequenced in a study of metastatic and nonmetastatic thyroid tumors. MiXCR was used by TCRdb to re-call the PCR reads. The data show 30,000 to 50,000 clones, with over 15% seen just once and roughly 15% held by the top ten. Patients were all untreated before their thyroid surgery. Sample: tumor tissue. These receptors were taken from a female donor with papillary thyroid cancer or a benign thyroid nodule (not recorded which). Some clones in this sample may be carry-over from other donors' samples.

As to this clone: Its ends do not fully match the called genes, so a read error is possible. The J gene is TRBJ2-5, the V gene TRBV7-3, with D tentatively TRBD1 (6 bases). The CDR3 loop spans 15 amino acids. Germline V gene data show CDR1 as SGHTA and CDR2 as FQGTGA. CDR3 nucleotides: TGTGCCAGCAGCCTAACCGGGACAAGACAAGAGACCCAGTACTTC. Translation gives CASSLTGTRQETQYF.

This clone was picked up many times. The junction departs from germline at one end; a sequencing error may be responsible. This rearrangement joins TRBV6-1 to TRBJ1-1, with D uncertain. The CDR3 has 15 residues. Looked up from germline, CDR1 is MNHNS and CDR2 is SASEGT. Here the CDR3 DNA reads TGTGCCAGCGGTGATATTATACGGGCGAGGATTGAAGCTTTCTTT. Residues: CASGDIIRARIEAFF.

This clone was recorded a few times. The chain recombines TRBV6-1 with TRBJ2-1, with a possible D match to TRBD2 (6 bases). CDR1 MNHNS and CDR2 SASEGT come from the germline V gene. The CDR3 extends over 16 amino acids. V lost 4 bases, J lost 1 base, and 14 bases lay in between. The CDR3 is CASSVMRGESYNEQFF. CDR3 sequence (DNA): TGTGCCAGCAGTGTAATGCGGGGAGAGTCCTACAATGAGCAGTTCTTC.

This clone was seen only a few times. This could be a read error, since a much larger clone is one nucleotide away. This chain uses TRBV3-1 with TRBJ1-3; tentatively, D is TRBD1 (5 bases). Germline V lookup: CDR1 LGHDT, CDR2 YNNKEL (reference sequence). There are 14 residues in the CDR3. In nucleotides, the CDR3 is TGTGCCAGCAGCCAGCAGGGTGCTGGAGACACCATATATTTT. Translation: CASSQQGAGDTIYF.

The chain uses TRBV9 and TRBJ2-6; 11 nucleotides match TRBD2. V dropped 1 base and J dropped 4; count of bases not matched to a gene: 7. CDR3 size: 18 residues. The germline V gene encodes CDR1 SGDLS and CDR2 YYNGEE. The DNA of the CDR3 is TGTGCCAGCAGCGTACTAGCGGGAGGCGGTTTAGGGGCCAACGTCCTGACTTTC. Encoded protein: CASSVLAGGGLGANVLTF.

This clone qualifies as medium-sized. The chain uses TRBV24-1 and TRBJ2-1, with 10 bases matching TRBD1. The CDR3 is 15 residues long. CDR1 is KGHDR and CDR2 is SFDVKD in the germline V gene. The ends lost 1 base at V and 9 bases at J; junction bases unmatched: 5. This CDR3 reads CATSDLGQGGTEQFF. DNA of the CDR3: TGTGCCACCAGTGATTTAGGACAGGGGGGGACTGAGCAGTTCTTC.

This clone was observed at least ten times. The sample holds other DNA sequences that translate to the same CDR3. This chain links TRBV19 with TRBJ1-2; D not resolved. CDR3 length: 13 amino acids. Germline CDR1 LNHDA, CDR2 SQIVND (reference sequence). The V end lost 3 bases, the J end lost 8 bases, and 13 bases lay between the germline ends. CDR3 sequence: CASSITQLEGYTF. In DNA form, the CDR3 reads TGTGCCAGTAGTATTACGCAACTTGAAGGCTACACCTTC.

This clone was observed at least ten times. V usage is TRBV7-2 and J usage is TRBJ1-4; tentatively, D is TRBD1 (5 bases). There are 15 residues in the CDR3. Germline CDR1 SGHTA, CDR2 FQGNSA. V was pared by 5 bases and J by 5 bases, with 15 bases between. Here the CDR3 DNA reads TGTGCCAGCAGCCCCCCGGGGGGAAGGAATGAAAAACTGTTTTTT. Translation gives CASSPPGGRNEKLFF.

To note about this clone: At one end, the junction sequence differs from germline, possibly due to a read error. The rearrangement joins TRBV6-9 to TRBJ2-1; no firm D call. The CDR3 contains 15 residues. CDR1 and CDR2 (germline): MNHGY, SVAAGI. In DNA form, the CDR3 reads TGTGCCAGCAGTTATTTCGTAGGTGAAGAAAATGAGAAGTTCTTC. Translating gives CASSYFVGEENEKFF.

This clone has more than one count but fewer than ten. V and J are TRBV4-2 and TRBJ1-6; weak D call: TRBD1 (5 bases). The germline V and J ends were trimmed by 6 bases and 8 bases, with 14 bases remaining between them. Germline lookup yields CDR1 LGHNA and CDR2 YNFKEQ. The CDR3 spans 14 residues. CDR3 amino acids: CASRGGVGDSPLHF. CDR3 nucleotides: TGTGCCAGCAGGGGGGGGGTTGGCGATTCACCCCTCCACTTT.

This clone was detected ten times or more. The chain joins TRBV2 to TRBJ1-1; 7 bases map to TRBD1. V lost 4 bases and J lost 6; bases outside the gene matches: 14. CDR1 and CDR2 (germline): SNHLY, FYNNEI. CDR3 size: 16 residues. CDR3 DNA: TGTGCCAGCAGTGTGAATTTCCCCAGGGGGGGATCTGAAGCTTTCTTT. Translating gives CASSVNFPRGGSEAFF.

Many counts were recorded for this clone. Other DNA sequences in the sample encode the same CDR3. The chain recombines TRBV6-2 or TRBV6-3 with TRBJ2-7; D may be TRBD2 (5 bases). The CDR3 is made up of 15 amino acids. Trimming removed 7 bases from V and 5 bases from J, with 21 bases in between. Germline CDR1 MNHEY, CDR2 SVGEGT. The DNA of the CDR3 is TGTGCCAGCACCCACTTAGCAGGACTTCTGGACGAGCAGTACTTC. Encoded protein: CASTHLAGLLDEQYF.

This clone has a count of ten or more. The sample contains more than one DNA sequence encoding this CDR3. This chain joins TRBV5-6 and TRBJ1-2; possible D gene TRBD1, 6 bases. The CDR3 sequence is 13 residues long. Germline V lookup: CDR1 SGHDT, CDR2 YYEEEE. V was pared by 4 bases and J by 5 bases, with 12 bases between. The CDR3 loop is CASSPGAGYGYTF. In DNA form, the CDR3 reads TGTGCCAGCAGCCCGGGGGCCGGGTATGGCTACACCTTC. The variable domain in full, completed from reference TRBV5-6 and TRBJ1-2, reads DAGVTQSPTHLIKTRGQQVTLRCSPKSGHDTVSWYQQALGQGPQFIFQYYEEEERQRGNFPDRFSGHQFPNYSSELNVNALLLGDSALYLCASSPGAGYGYTFGSGTRLTVV.

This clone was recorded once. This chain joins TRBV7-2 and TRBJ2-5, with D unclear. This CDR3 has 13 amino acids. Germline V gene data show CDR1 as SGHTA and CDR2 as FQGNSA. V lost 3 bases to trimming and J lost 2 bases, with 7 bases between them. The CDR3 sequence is CASSLVFQETQYF. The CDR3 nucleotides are TGTGCCAGCAGCTTGGTCTTTCAAGAGACCCAGTACTTC.

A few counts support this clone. CDR3 coding DNA: TGTGCCAGCAGCCCCAACCGCCTCGGCTACACCTTC. Amino acids: CASSPNRLGYTF. J is TRBJ1-2 and V is TRBV7-9; D call uncertain. V was cut by 5 bases and J by 8 bases, with 12 bases left in between. Per the germline V gene, CDR1 is SEHNR and CDR2 is FQNEAQ (reference sequence). The CDR3 runs 12 residues.

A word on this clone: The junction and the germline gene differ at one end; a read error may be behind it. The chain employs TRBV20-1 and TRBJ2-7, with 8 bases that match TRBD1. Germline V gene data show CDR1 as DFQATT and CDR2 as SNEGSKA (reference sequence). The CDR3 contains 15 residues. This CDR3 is CIARGTGGFAYEQYF. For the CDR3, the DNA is TGCATTGCTAGAGGGACAGGTGGGTTCGCCTACGAGCAGTACTTC.

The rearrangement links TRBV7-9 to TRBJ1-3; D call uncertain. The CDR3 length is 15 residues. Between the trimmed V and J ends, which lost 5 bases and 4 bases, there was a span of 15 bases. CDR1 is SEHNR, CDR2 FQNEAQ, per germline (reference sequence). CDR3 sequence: CASSPTFPPGNTIYF. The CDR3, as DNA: TGTGCCAGCAGCCCGACCTTCCCCCCCGGAAACACCATATATTTT.

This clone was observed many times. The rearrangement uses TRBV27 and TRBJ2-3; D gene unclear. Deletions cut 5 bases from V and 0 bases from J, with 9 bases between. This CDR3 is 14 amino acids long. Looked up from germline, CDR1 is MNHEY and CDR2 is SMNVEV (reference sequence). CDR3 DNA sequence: TGTGCCAGCAGTCGAGGTACAAGCACAGATACGCAGTATTTT. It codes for CASSRGTSTDTQYF.

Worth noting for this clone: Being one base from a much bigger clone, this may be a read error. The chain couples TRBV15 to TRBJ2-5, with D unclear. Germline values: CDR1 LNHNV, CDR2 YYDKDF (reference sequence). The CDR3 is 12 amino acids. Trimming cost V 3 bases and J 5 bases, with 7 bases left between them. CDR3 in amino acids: CATSSMVETQYF. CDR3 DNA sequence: TGTGCCACCAGCAGCATGGTTGAGACCCAGTACTTC.

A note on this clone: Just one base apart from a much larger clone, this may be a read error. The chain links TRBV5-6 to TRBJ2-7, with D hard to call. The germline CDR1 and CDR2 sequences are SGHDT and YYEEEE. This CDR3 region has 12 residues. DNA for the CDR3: TGTGCCAGCAGCCGAAGACACTACGAGCATTACTTC. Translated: CASSRRHYEHYF.

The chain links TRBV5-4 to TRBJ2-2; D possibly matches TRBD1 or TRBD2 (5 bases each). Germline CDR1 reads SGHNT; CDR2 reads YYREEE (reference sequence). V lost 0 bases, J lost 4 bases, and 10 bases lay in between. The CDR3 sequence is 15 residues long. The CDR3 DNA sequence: TGTGCCAGCAGCTTGGAAGGGGACGGCACCGGGGAGCTGTTTTTT. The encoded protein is CASSLEGDGTGELFF.

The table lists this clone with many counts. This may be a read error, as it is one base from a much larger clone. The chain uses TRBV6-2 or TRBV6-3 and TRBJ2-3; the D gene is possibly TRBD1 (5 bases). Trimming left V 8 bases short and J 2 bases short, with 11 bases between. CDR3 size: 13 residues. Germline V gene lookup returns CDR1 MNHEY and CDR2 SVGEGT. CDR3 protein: CASGARVTDTQYF. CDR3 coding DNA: TGTGCCAGCGGGGCCCGAGTCACAGATACGCAGTATTTT.

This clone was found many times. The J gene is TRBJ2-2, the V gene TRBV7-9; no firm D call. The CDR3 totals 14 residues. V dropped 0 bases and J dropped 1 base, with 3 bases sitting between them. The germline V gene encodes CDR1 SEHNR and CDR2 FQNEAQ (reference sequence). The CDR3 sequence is CASSLAGNTGELFF. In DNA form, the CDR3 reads TGTGCCAGCAGCTTAGCAGGGAACACCGGGGAGCTGTTTTTT.

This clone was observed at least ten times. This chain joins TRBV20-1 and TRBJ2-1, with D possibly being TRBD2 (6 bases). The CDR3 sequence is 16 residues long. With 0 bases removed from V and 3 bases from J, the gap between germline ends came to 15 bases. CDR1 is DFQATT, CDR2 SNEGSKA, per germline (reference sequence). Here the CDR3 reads CSARDGGQGLYNEQFF. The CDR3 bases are TGCAGTGCTAGAGATGGAGGGCAGGGCCTCTACAATGAGCAGTTCTTC.

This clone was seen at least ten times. In DNA form, the CDR3 reads TGTGCCAGCAGCTTAACAGGGTCTGGCTACACCTTC. This gives the protein CASSLTGSGYTF. The genes are TRBV11-2 and TRBJ1-2, with TRBD1 as a possible D gene (6 bases). The CDR3 consists of 12 residues. The V gene lost 2 bases and the J gene lost 7 bases, with 8 bases spanning the gap. Germline V gives CDR1 SGHAT, CDR2 FQNNGV. The whole variable domain, remainder taken from reference TRBV11-2 and TRBJ1-2, is EAGVAQSPRYKIIEKRQSVAFWCNPISGHATLYWYQQILGQGPKLLIQFQNNGVVDDSQLPKDRFSAERLKGVDSTLKIQPAKLEDSAVYLCASSLTGSGYTFGSGTRLTVV.

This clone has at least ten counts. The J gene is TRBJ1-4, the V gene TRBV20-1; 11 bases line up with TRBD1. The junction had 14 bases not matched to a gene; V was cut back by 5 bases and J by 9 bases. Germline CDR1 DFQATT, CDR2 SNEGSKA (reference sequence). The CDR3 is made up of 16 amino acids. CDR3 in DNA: TGCAGTGCTGGGTACCCCGGGGACAGGGGGAGGAAAAAACTGTTTTTT. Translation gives CSAGYPGDRGRKKLFF.

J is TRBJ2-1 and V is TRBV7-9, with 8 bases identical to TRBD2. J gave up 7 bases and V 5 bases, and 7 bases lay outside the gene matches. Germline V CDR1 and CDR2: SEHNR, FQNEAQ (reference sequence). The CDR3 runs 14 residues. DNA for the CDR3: TGTGCCAGCAGCGTTTCACGGGAGGGGAATGAGCAGTTCTTC. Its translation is CASSVSREGNEQFF.

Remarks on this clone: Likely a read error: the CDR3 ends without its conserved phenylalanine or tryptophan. In nucleotides, the CDR3 is TGTGTCAGCAGTGAAATGGTGACAGGGGGGTTTAACTATGGCTACACCTTA. Translation gives CVSSEMVTGGFNYGYTL. J is TRBJ1-2 and V is TRBV6-1; 9 nucleotides match TRBD1. CDR1 MNHNS and CDR2 SASEGT come from the germline V gene. The CDR3 extends over 17 amino acids.

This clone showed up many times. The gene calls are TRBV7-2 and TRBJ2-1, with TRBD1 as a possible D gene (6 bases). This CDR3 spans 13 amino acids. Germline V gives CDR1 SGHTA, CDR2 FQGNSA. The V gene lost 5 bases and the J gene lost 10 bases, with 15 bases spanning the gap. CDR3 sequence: CASSQDRFREQFF. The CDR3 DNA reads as TGTGCCAGCAGCCAAGACAGGTTCCGCGAGCAGTTCTTC.